This TCR beta chain stems from a study of long-term antiretroviral therapy in people with HIV. Study summary: Earliest sampling preceded the 2015 immediate-ART recommendation by about a decade. The study, taken as a whole, reports: Comparison with controls showed narrower CDR3 length ranges in HIV repertoires. Clones expanded before ART dominated the repertoire at all time points.

This CDR3 contains 14 residues. Germline V gene lookup returns CDR1 SGHTA and CDR2 FQGNSA. Trimming removed 4 bases from V and 6 bases from J, with 13 bases in between. About this clone: Its matching antigen is unknown.

Survey-level immunoSEQ v3.0 assays were run. Each sample had sequencing targeting roughly 40,000-55,000 T-cell genomes. Clones were sequenced by immunoSEQ multiplex PCR, and TCRdb holds only the in-frame ones, with some missing. The sample holds tens of thousands of clones, 85% seen once. The gene calls are TRBV7-2 and TRBJ1-5, with D possibly being TRBD1 (6 bases). This clonotype was sampled from a middle-aged man with HIV. This sample comprised unsorted PBMCs, obtained 4.8 to 5 years after starting antiretroviral therapy. In DNA, the CDR3 is TGTGCCAGCAGCTGGAGGGGGGATCGTCAGCCCCAGCATTTT. Amino acid sequence: CASSWRGDRQPQHF.